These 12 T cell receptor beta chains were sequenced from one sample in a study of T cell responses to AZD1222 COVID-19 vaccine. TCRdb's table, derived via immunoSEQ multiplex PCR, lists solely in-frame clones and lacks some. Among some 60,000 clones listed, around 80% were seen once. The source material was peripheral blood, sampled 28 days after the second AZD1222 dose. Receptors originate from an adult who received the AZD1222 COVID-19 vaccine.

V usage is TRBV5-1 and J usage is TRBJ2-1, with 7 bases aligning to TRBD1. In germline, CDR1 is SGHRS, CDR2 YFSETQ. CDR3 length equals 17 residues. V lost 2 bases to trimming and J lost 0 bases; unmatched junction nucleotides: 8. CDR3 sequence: CASSFTSGTVSYNEQFF. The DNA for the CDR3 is TGCGCCAGCAGCTTTACTTCCGGGACAGTCTCCTACAATGAGCAGTTCTTC.

The CDR3 DNA sequence: TGTGCCAGCAGCTTACGGACAGGGGCAGGAAACACCATATATTTT. Amino acid sequence: CASSLRTGAGNTIYF. The chain uses TRBV5-5 and TRBJ1-3; 9 bases are shared with TRBD1. With V trimmed by 2 bases and J by 4 bases, 4 bases remained unmatched. Germline lookup yields CDR1 SGHKS and CDR2 YYEKEE (reference sequence). The CDR3 length is 15 residues. Based on the CDR3 plus reference TRBV5-5 and TRBJ1-3, the full variable domain is DAGVTQSPTHLIKTRGQQVTLRCSPISGHKSVSWYQQVLGQGPQFIFQYYEKEERGRGNFPDRFSARQFPNYSSELNVNALLLGDSALYLCASSLRTGAGNTIYFGEGSWLTVV.

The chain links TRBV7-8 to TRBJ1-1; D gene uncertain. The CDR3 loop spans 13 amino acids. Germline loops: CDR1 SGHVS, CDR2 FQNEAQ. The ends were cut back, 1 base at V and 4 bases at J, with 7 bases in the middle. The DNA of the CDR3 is TGTGCCAGCAGCTTAGATGTGGGCACTGAAGCTTTCTTT. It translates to CASSLDVGTEAFF.

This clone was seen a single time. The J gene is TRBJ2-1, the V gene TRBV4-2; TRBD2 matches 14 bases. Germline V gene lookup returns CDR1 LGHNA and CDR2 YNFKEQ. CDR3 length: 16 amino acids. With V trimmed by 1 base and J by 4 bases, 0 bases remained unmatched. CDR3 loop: CASSQGLAGGYNEQFF. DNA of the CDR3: TGTGCCAGCAGCCAAGGACTAGCGGGGGGGTACAATGAGCAGTTCTTC.

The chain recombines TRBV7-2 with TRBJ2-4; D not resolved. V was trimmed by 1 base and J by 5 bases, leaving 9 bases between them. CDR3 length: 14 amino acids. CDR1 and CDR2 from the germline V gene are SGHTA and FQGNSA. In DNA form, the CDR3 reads TGTGCCAGCAGCTTAGGAGGCAGCCAAAACATTCAGTACTTC. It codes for CASSLGGSQNIQYF.

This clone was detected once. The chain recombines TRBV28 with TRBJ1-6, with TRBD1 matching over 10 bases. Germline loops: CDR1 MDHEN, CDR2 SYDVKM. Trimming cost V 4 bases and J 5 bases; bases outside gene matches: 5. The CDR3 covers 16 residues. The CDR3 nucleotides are TGTGCCAGCAGTTCCCCCGGGACAGGGGATAATTCACCCCTCCACTTT. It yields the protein CASSSPGTGDNSPLHF.

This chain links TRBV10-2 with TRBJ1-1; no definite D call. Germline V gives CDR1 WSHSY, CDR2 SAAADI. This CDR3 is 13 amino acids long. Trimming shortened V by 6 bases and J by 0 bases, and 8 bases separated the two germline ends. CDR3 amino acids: CASRTQMNTEAFF. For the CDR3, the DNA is TGCGCCAGCAGGACCCAAATGAACACTGAAGCTTTCTTT.

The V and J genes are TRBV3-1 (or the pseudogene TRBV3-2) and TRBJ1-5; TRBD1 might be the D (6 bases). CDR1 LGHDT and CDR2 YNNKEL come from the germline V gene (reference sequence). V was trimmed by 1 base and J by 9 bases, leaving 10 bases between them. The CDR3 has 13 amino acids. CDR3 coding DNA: TGTGCCAGCAGCCAAGGCGGCAGGGGGCCCCAGCATTTT. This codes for CASSQGGRGPQHF.

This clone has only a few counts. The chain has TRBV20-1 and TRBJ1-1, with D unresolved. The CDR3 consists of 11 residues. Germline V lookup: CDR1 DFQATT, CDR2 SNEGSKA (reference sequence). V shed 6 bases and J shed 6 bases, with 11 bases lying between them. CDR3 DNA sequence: TGCAGTGCCTCCGGGCCTCCTGAAGCTTTCTTT. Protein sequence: CSASGPPEAFF.

CDR3 region: CASSKTSGGYNEQFF. DNA for the CDR3: TGTGCCAGCAGCAAGACTAGCGGGGGATACAATGAGCAGTTCTTC. This chain joins TRBV7-2 and TRBJ2-1; TRBD2 matches 12 bases. V lost 5 bases to trimming and J lost 4 bases; unmatched junction nucleotides: 3. This CDR3 comprises 15 residues. The germline V gene has CDR1 SGHTA and CDR2 FQGNSA.

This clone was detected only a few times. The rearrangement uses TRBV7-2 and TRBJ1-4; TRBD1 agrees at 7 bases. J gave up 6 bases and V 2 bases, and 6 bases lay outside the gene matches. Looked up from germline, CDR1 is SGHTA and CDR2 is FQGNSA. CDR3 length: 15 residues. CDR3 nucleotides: TGTGCCAGCAGCTTACCCCGACAGGGATATGAAAAACTGTTTTTT. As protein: CASSLPRQGYEKLFF.

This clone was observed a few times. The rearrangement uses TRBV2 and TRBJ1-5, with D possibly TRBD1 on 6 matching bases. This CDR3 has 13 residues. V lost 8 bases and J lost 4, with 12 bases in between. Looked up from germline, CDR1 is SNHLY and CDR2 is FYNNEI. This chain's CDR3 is CASLGTGNQPQHF. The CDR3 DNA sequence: TGTGCCAGCCTGGGAACAGGGAATCAGCCCCAGCATTTT.